What follows are 18 T cell receptor beta chains derived from one specimen sequenced in a study of blood T cell repertoires in COVID-19. Profiling relied on immunoSEQ multiplex PCR, and the TCRdb table lists in-frame clones only, not all of them. In the table there are under 150,000 clones, more than 80% of which are singletons. The specimen was peripheral blood. These receptors all stem from a woman aged 55 to 70 with COVID-19, enrolled during active disease.

There are a few counts of this clone. The chain couples TRBV5-1 to TRBJ1-2; unclear D gene. Germline loops: CDR1 SGHRS, CDR2 YFSETQ. Trimming took 3 bases from V and 2 from J, leaving 11 bases between them. This CDR3 is built from 14 residues. In nucleotides, the CDR3 is TGCGCCAGCAGCTCACGAAGCCCCAACTATGGCTACACCTTC. It translates to CASSSRSPNYGYTF.

This sequence joins TRBV10-1 and TRBJ1-5; D gene unclear. The CDR3 covers 18 residues. CDR1 is WNHNN and CDR2 is SYGVQD in the germline V gene (reference sequence). V was pared by 1 base and J by 2 bases, with 18 bases between. CDR3 protein: CASSEYRAEEGGNQPQHF. CDR3 coding DNA: TGCGCCAGCAGTGAGTACCGAGCGGAGGAGGGTGGCAATCAGCCCCAGCATTTT.

The J gene is TRBJ1-2, the V gene TRBV2; D uncertain. This CDR3 contains 17 residues. V was shortened by 5 bases and J by 1 base, with 20 bases between the two germline ends. Germline CDR1 SNHLY, CDR2 FYNNEI. The CDR3 nucleotides are TGTGCCAGCAGTCAGTTTCCGCTTGACATGATTAACTATGGCTACACCTTC. Its protein product is CASSQFPLDMINYGYTF.

This clone was detected a few times. The chain carries TRBV2 and TRBJ2-7; 7 nucleotides agree with TRBD1. There are 13 residues in the CDR3. Germline V gene sequence: CDR1 SNHLY, CDR2 FYNNEI. V trimming: 7 bases; J trimming: 3 bases; junction bases outside the gene matches: 6. CDR3 coding DNA: TGTGCCAGCACCTTAGGGACAGACTACGAGCAGTACTTC. This codes for CASTLGTDYEQYF.

The chain recombines TRBV18 with TRBJ1-2; TRBD1 might be the D (5 bases). V dropped 3 bases and J dropped 2 bases, with 10 bases sitting between them. CDR1 and CDR2 from the germline V gene are KGHSH and LQKENI. CDR3 length equals 14 residues. The CDR3 region has the DNA TGTGCCAGCTCACCGTTACAGGAAAACTATGGCTACACCTTC. It codes for CASSPLQENYGYTF.

The DNA for the CDR3 is TGTGCCAGCAGCTTTCTGCAGGGGGTTACTGAAGCTTTCTTT. Its translation is CASSFLQGVTEAFF. The chain is built from TRBV7-2 and TRBJ1-1, with 7 nucleotides matching TRBD1. The germline V gene has CDR1 SGHTA and CDR2 FQGNSA. The length of the CDR3 is 14 residues. The ends lost 3 bases at V and 5 bases at J; junction bases unmatched: 6.

The sample holds a few counts of this clone. The CDR3 here is CASRRGGRYGYTF. CDR3 coding DNA: TGTGCCAGCAGGAGGGGGGGAAGGTATGGCTACACCTTC. The chain links TRBV27 to TRBJ1-2; D is perhaps TRBD1 (6 bases). V was trimmed by 6 bases and J by 5 bases, leaving 13 bases between them. Germline loops: CDR1 MNHEY, CDR2 SMNVEV (reference sequence). There are 13 residues in the CDR3.

The V and J genes are TRBV19 and TRBJ2-6; no reliable D call. The length of the CDR3 is 15 residues. Germline V gene lookup returns CDR1 LNHDA and CDR2 SQIVND (reference sequence). Trimming removed 9 bases from V and 0 bases from J, with 12 bases in between. The chain's CDR3 is CASSRLVSGANVLTF. The DNA for the CDR3 is TGTGCCAGCTCTCGGTTGGTCTCTGGGGCCAACGTCCTGACTTTC.

The CDR3: CASSLVAGAVYGYTF. The CDR3 DNA is TGTGCCAGCAGTTTAGTAGCGGGGGCCGTCTATGGCTACACCTTC. The chain is built from TRBV27 and TRBJ1-2; a possible D gene is TRBD1 (6 bases). Between the trimmed V and J ends, which lost 2 bases and 4 bases, there was a span of 14 bases. From germline, CDR1 is MNHEY and CDR2 SMNVEV (reference sequence). The CDR3 has 15 residues.

The chain has TRBV4-1 and TRBJ1-5; 9 bases map to TRBD1. After removal of 1 base from V and 4 bases from J, the junction contained 2 bases not matched to a gene. The CDR3 covers 15 residues. Germline CDR1 MGHRA, CDR2 YSYEKL. CDR3 bases: TGCGCCAGCAGCCAAGTACAGGGGGCAAATCAGCCCCAGCATTTT. This sequence encodes CASSQVQGANQPQHF.

This chain connects TRBV7-3 to TRBJ2-1; maybe TRBD1 (6 bases). In germline, CDR1 is SGHTA, CDR2 FQGTGA. V was cut by 2 bases and J by 4 bases, with 15 bases left in between. The CDR3 is made up of 16 amino acids. CDR3 sequence: CASSLSQDSLYNEQFF. In DNA form, the CDR3 reads TGTGCCAGCAGCTTATCCCAGGACAGCCTATACAATGAGCAGTTCTTC. The full variable domain, completed using reference TRBV7-3 and TRBJ2-1, is GAGVSQTPSNKVTEKGKYVELRCDPISGHTALYWYRQSLGQGPEFLIYFQGTGAADDSGLPNDRFFAVRPEGSVSTLKIQRTERGDSAVYLCASSLSQDSLYNEQFFGPGTRLTVL.

This clone is a singleton in its sample. V is TRBV21-1 and J is TRBJ1-1. TRBV21-1 is a documented pseudogene. The CDR3 contains 13 residues. CDR3 in DNA: TGTGCCAGCAAGCGGGGGGCGAACACTGAAGCTTTCTTT. Encoded protein: CASKRGANTEAFF.

The rearrangement joins TRBV7-2 to TRBJ2-7; maybe TRBD2 (5 bases). The germline V gene encodes CDR1 SGHTA and CDR2 FQGNSA. V was clipped by 1 base and J by 3 bases, with 10 bases between them. This CDR3 is 14 amino acids long. For the CDR3, the DNA is TGTGCCAGCAGCTTAGGGGGTGGGAGCTACGAGCAGTACTTC. Encoded protein: CASSLGGGSYEQYF.

This chain connects TRBV5-1 to TRBJ2-1, with TRBD2 identical over 8 bases. Looked up from germline, CDR1 is SGHRS and CDR2 is YFSETQ. The CDR3 totals 15 residues. V trimming: 3 bases; J trimming: 6 bases; junction bases outside the gene matches: 8. The CDR3 region is CASSSGGLAGNEQFF. Here the CDR3 DNA reads TGCGCCAGCAGCTCGGGAGGACTAGCAGGCAATGAGCAGTTCTTC.

The rearrangement links TRBV7-2 to TRBJ2-2; the match to TRBD2 covers 9 bases. The junction had 13 bases not matched to a gene; V was cut back by 11 bases and J by 0 bases. Germline V gene sequence: CDR1 SGHTA, CDR2 FQGNSA. The CDR3 is 17 residues long. The CDR3 protein is CAGQDLAGPANTGELFF. CDR3 DNA sequence: TGTGCCGGGCAGGATCTAGCGGGGCCCGCGAACACCGGGGAGCTGTTTTTT.

The genes are TRBV4-1 and TRBJ2-7, with 8 nucleotides matching TRBD1. The CDR3 is 13 residues long. Germline CDR1 and CDR2: MGHRA and YSYEKL. The V segment lost 4 bases and the J segment 3 bases; nucleotides outside the gene matches: 2. The CDR3 reads CASSRDRYYEQYF. In DNA form, the CDR3 reads TGCGCCAGCAGCCGGGACAGGTACTACGAGCAGTACTTC.

The chain links TRBV6-5 to TRBJ1-1; 12 nucleotides line up with TRBD1. CDR3 length: 15 residues. Germline CDR1 is MNHEY and CDR2 is SVGAGI. Losses at the gene ends were 5 bases for V and 7 bases for J; bases not matched to a gene: 8. CDR3 protein: CASSTGTGGYGEAFF. In nucleotides, the CDR3 is TGTGCCAGCAGTACTGGGACAGGGGGCTATGGTGAAGCTTTCTTT.

The rearrangement uses TRBV7-9 and TRBJ1-1; tentatively, D is TRBD1 (5 bases). Trimming took off 5 bases at V and 1 base at J, with 11 bases between the two ends. CDR3 size: 14 residues. Germline assignment: CDR1 SEHNR and CDR2 FQNEAQ (reference sequence). This CDR3 is CASSPEGANTEAFF. Here the CDR3 DNA reads TGTGCCAGCAGCCCCGAAGGGGCGAACACTGAAGCTTTCTTT.